The 25 T cell receptor beta chains given below trace back to one sample, sequenced in a study of blood T cell repertoires in COVID-19 (dated by TCRdb to about 2020). Libraries were built with the immunoSEQ multiplex PCR assay. Drawn from immuneACCESS, this table holds only the in-frame rearrangements with V and J called that TCRdb kept. Clones are partly lost; checked studies trace under half to an unresolved V gene and leave the rest unexplained. The sample contains around 100,000 clones, 65% to 90% of them found a single time. Under 2% of the sample lies in the top ten. Sequencing was carried out using peripheral blood. The origin of the receptors is an elderly man with acute or convalescent COVID-19.

J is TRBJ1-5 and V is TRBV19, with D possibly TRBD1 on 5 matching bases. Germline V gene data show CDR1 as LNHDA and CDR2 as SQIVND (reference sequence). Trimming removed 6 bases from V and 9 bases from J, with 21 bases in between. This CDR3 comprises 15 residues. The CDR3 is CASRGGGSIERPQHF. CDR3 nucleotide sequence: TGTGCCAGTAGGGGGGGAGGGAGCATCGAACGGCCCCAGCATTTT.

With regard to this clone: Other DNA sequences in the same sample also yield this CDR3. V is TRBV28 and J is TRBJ2-7, with D perhaps matching TRBD1 (6 bases). Deletions cut 6 bases from V and 4 bases from J, with 10 bases between. Per the germline V gene, CDR1 is MDHEN and CDR2 is SYDVKM. The length of the CDR3 is 12 residues. The CDR3 nucleotides read TGTGCCAGCAGCTCAAGGGGGTACGAGCAGTACTTC. This sequence encodes CASSSRGYEQYF. Full variable domain (missing parts from reference TRBV28 and TRBJ2-7): DVKVTQSSRYLVKRTGEKVFLECVQDMDHENMFWYRQDPGLGLRLIYFSYDVKMKEKGDIPEGYSVSREKKERFSLILESASTNQTSMYLCASSSRGYEQYFGPGTRLTVT.

This clone was picked up a small number of times. The V call is TRBV19, the J call TRBJ2-3; D perhaps matches TRBD2 (6 bases). Germline V gives CDR1 LNHDA, CDR2 SQIVND (reference sequence). The CDR3 has 20 residues. Between the trimmed V and J ends, which lost 1 base and 0 bases, there was a span of 23 bases. The CDR3 DNA sequence: TGTGCCAGTAGTATAGGGAAGACATCGACTAGATTGGGAAGCACAGATACGCAGTATTTT. Translated: CASSIGKTSTRLGSTDTQYF. The full variable domain, its missing parts supplied by reference TRBV19 and TRBJ2-3, is DGGITQSPKYLFRKEGQNVTLSCEQNLNHDAMYWYRQDPGQGLRLIYYSQIVNDFQKGDIAEGYSVSREKKESFPLTVTSAQKNPTAFYLCASSIGKTSTRLGSTDTQYFGPGTRLTVL.

The CDR3 DNA follows: TGTGCCAGCAGTTTGTCCCCCCCTAGCTCTGGGGCCAACGTCCTGACTTTC. The encoded protein is CASSLSPPSSGANVLTF. The chain carries TRBV28 and TRBJ2-6; D is ambiguous. The CDR3 length is 17 residues. Trimming took 3 bases from V and 0 from J, leaving 12 bases between them. Germline CDR1 MDHEN, CDR2 SYDVKM. The whole variable domain, remainder taken from reference TRBV28 and TRBJ2-6, is DVKVTQSSRYLVKRTGEKVFLECVQDMDHENMFWYRQDPGLGLRLIYFSYDVKMKEKGDIPEGYSVSREKKERFSLILESASTNQTSMYLCASSLSPPSSGANVLTFGAGSRLTVL.

The chain combines TRBV6-1 with TRBJ2-1, with a tentative D call TRBD1 (6 bases). Trimming removed 2 bases from V and 3 bases from J, with 11 bases in between. The CDR3 has 15 amino acids. The germline CDR1 and CDR2 sequences are MNHNS and SASEGT. The CDR3 nucleotides are TGTGCCAGCAGTGAATGGGCACAGGGCTACAATGAGCAGTTCTTC. The encoded protein is CASSEWAQGYNEQFF.

The count of this clone is one. The chain has TRBV19 and TRBJ1-5; 8 bases are a match to TRBD1. The CDR3 runs to 16 residues. The ends lost 3 bases at V and 3 bases at J; junction bases unmatched: 7. Germline values: CDR1 LNHDA, CDR2 SQIVND (reference sequence). In DNA form, the CDR3 reads TGTGCCAGTAGTATCACCCTGACAGGGGTCAATCAGCCCCAGCATTTT. Translating it yields CASSITLTGVNQPQHF. Looking up the rest from reference TRBV19 and TRBJ1-5 gives the full variable domain: DGGITQSPKYLFRKEGQNVTLSCEQNLNHDAMYWYRQDPGQGLRLIYYSQIVNDFQKGDIAEGYSVSREKKESFPLTVTSAQKNPTAFYLCASSITLTGVNQPQHFGDGTRLSIL.

The genes are TRBV9 and TRBJ1-4; 8 bases match TRBD1. Trimming cost V 0 bases and J 5 bases; bases outside gene matches: 6. Germline V gene sequence: CDR1 SGDLS, CDR2 YYNGEE. The CDR3 is 16 amino acids. The CDR3 DNA reads TGTGCCAGCAGCGTAGGAGCAGGGGGCGTAAATGAAAAACTGTTTTTT. This gives the protein CASSVGAGGVNEKLFF.

This clone was seen only once. This CDR3 is CASSQGQGGKLFF. CDR3 DNA sequence: TGTGCCAGCAGCCAGGGACAGGGAGGAAAACTGTTTTTT. The chain recombines TRBV11-2 with TRBJ1-4; TRBD1 aligns across 9 bases. Losses at the gene ends were 5 bases for V and 10 bases for J; bases not matched to a gene: 5. The CDR3 runs 13 residues. Per germline, CDR1 SGHAT and CDR2 FQNNGV.

The V gene is TRBV9, the J gene TRBJ1-2, with D perhaps matching TRBD1 (6 bases). Trimming pared 5 bases from V and 4 bases from J, leaving 12 bases between. The CDR3 has 13 amino acids. Germline V gene sequence: CDR1 SGDLS, CDR2 YYNGEE. The chain's CDR3 is CASRRDRIYGYTF. The CDR3 nucleotides are TGTGCCAGCAGGAGAGACAGGATCTATGGCTACACCTTC.

The chain recombines TRBV18 with TRBJ1-1; 7 nucleotides align to TRBD1. The junction had 11 bases not matched to a gene; V was cut back by 2 bases and J by 5 bases. The CDR3 contains 16 residues. The germline V gene encodes CDR1 KGHSH and CDR2 LQKENI. CDR3 loop: CASSPKVGGGETEAFF. CDR3 coding DNA: TGTGCCAGCTCACCAAAGGTAGGGGGCGGGGAGACTGAAGCTTTCTTT. Full variable domain (outside the CDR3, taken from reference TRBV18 and TRBJ1-1): NAGVMQNPRHLVRRRGQEARLRCSPMKGHSHVYWYRQLPEEGLKFMVYLQKENIIDESGMPKERFSAEFPKEGPSILRIQQVVRGDSAAYFCASSPKVGGGETEAFFGQGTRLTVV.

The chain is built from TRBV7-2 and TRBJ2-5, with D possibly TRBD1 on 6 matching bases. Trimming cost V 6 bases and J 1 base, with 12 bases left between them. CDR3 size: 14 residues. Germline-derived CDR1 and CDR2 are SGHTA and FQGNSA. In nucleotides, the CDR3 is TGTGCCAGCAGTTTTATGGACAGCCAAGAGACCCAGTACTTC. It encodes CASSFMDSQETQYF.

This clone has a single count. The CDR3 nucleotides read TGTGCCAGAAGCCTAACAGGAGCCTACAATGAGCAGTTCTTC. Protein product: CARSLTGAYNEQFF. The genes are TRBV7-5 and TRBJ2-1; the table's D gene call, TRBD1, was not cross checked with the DNA. TRBV7-5 is an annotated pseudogene. This CDR3 is built from 14 residues.

The rearrangement uses TRBV19 and TRBJ1-5; D possibly corresponds to TRBD1 (5 bases). Germline-derived CDR1 and CDR2 are LNHDA and SQIVND (reference sequence). V lost 3 bases, J lost 6 bases, and 15 bases lay in between. There are 15 residues in the CDR3. The CDR3 region has the DNA TGTGCCAGTAGTATCGCCCCCCGCCAGGGTCAGCCCCAGCATTTT. This translates into CASSIAPRQGQPQHF.

V is TRBV7-2 and J is TRBJ2-1, with 8 bases identical to TRBD2. Germline CDR1 SGHTA, CDR2 FQGNSA. The trim removed 6 bases at V and 3 bases at J, leaving 4 bases unmatched. This CDR3 spans 14 amino acids. The CDR3 protein is CASSVAGGYNEQFF. The CDR3 DNA follows: TGTGCCAGCAGTGTGGCGGGGGGCTACAATGAGCAGTTCTTC. The full variable domain, in which reference TRBV7-2 and TRBJ2-1 provide the parts outside the CDR3, is GAGVSQSPSNKVTEKGKDVELRCDPISGHTALYWYRQSLGQGLEFLIYFQGNSAPDKSGLPSDRFSAERTGGSVSTLTIQRTQQEDSAVYLCASSVAGGYNEQFFGPGTRLTVL.

The chain combines TRBV28 with TRBJ1-1; 8 positions agree with TRBD1. Per the germline V gene, CDR1 is MDHEN and CDR2 is SYDVKM. J lost 4 bases, V lost 7 bases, and 11 bases had no gene match. CDR3 size: 15 residues. CDR3 protein: CASNNPQGAGTEAFF. DNA for the CDR3: TGTGCCAGCAACAATCCGCAGGGGGCGGGCACTGAAGCTTTCTTT.

The V gene is TRBV9, the J gene TRBJ2-3, with TRBD2 matching over 7 bases. This CDR3 comprises 15 residues. Germline-derived CDR1 and CDR2 are SGDLS and YYNGEE. The junction had 5 bases not matched to a gene; V was cut back by 0 bases and J by 4 bases. The CDR3 loop reads CASSVAAGLADTQYF. The CDR3 bases are TGTGCCAGCAGCGTAGCAGCGGGATTAGCAGATACGCAGTATTTT.

This clone showed up just a few times. The chain links TRBV4-3 to TRBJ2-1; D is unresolved. V lost 0 bases, J lost 5 bases, and 8 bases lay in between. The CDR3 has 14 amino acids. The germline CDR1 and CDR2 sequences are LGHNA and YSLEER. The CDR3 is CASSQEGPDNEQFF. The CDR3 DNA sequence: TGCGCCAGCAGCCAAGAGGGCCCAGACAATGAGCAGTTCTTC.

V gene TRBV6-5 combines with J gene TRBJ1-1, with D uncertain. Trimming removed 6 bases at V and 1 base at J, with 3 bases between. Germline V gives CDR1 MNHEY, CDR2 SVGAGI. CDR3 length: 11 residues. The CDR3, as DNA: TGTGCCAGCAGCCGGAACACTGAAGCTTTCTTT. Protein: CASSRNTEAFF.

The chain uses TRBV19 and TRBJ1-3; no clear D gene. This CDR3 has 14 amino acids. V was pared by 8 bases and J by 0 bases, with 11 bases between. The germline V gene has CDR1 LNHDA and CDR2 SQIVND (reference sequence). CDR3 sequence (DNA): TGTGCCAGTGCAAACGAGGCCTCTGGAAACACCATATATTTT. This codes for CASANEASGNTIYF.

V is TRBV28 and J is TRBJ2-3, with a weak D call TRBD2 (7 bases). The CDR3 is 15 amino acids. Germline V lookup: CDR1 MDHEN, CDR2 SYDVKM. The V end was cut by 7 bases, the J end by 2 bases, with 16 bases between. The CDR3 DNA sequence: TGTGCCAGCACCACGGGGGCGGGAGCCACAGATACGCAGTATTTT. Residues: CASTTGAGATDTQYF.

This rearrangement joins TRBV19 to TRBJ2-2, with 10 positions matching TRBD1. There are 14 residues in the CDR3. V shed 7 bases, J shed 3 bases, and the junction held 2 bases outside the gene matches. Per germline, CDR1 LNHDA and CDR2 SQIVND (reference sequence). Here the CDR3 DNA reads TGTGCCAGTACCGGACAGGGGGACACCGGGGAGCTGTTTTTT. It translates to CASTGQGDTGELFF.

The chain is built from TRBV7-8 and TRBJ2-3; D call uncertain. This CDR3 contains 14 residues. V was pared by 5 bases and J by 0 bases, with 9 bases between. The germline CDR1 and CDR2 sequences are SGHVS and FQNEAQ. The CDR3 region is CASSGPGSTDTQYF. CDR3 nucleotides: TGTGCCAGCAGCGGCCCGGGTAGCACAGATACGCAGTATTTT. Combining the CDR3 with reference TRBV7-8 and TRBJ2-3 gives the whole variable domain GAGVSQSPRYKVAKRGQDVALRCDPISGHVSLFWYQQALGQGPEFLTYFQNEAQLDKSGLPSDRFFAERPEGSVSTLKIQRTQQEDSAVYLCASSGPGSTDTQYFGPGTRLTVL.

This chain links TRBV5-1 with TRBJ1-2; D is undetermined. The CDR3 runs to 14 residues. Trimming stripped 4 bases from V and 0 bases from J, with 10 bases between. The germline V gene encodes CDR1 SGHRS and CDR2 YFSETQ. The CDR3 DNA follows: TGCGCCAGCAGCAGGACGGGGACTAACTATGGCTACACCTTC. Translating it yields CASSRTGTNYGYTF.

This chain connects TRBV7-2 to TRBJ2-7; TRBD2 matches 7 bases. V lost 1 base to trimming and J lost 3 bases; unmatched junction nucleotides: 6. The germline gives CDR1 SGHTA, CDR2 FQGNSA. The CDR3 is 15 residues long. In DNA form, the CDR3 reads TGTGCCAGCAGCTTAGTACCTAGCGGAGGCTACGAGCAGTACTTC. It translates to CASSLVPSGGYEQYF.

The V call is TRBV25-1, the J call TRBJ2-5, with D maybe TRBD2 (6 bases). V lost 7 bases to trimming and J lost 2 bases, with 14 bases between them. CDR1 is MGHDK and CDR2 is SYGVNS in the germline V gene. CDR3 size: 14 residues. The CDR3 reads CASTNGGSQETQYF. Here the CDR3 DNA reads TGTGCCAGCACCAACGGAGGGTCTCAAGAGACCCAGTACTTC. Combining the CDR3 with reference TRBV25-1 and TRBJ2-5 gives the whole variable domain EADIYQTPRYLVIGTGKKITLECSQTMGHDKMYWYQQDPGMELHLIHYSYGVNSTEKGDLSSESTVSRIRTEHFPLTLESARPSHTSQYLCASTNGGSQETQYFGPGTRLLVL.